A selection of T cell receptor beta chains follows, all from one sample in a study of CD4 T cells in relation to SARS-CoV-2 and coronaviruses. Their cognate antigens are unknown. The repertoire was sequenced with immunoSEQ multiplex PCR; TCRdb's copy has only in-frame clones and lacks some. The repertoire holds around 24,000 clones, with 60% to 80% as singletons. Sequencing was performed on CD4+ T cells from PBMCs, cultured in vitro. The receptor source for this set is a human donor in good health. Both conserved end residues are part of each CDR3. Each record gives: D gene, V gene, clone size, J gene, CDR3 length, CDR3 DNA, CDR3 protein. D genes are given only for firm matches. Size tells how often a clone was seen (once, few, many) or the class of an expanded clone, and some rows leave it out.

>.|TRBV28|.|TRBJ1-6|14
TGTGCCAGCATATCCACAGGGCGGAATTCACCCCTCCACTTT
CASISTGRNSPLHF
>.|TRBV6-2/TRBV6-3|.|TRBJ1-2|12
TGTGCCAGCAGTTACGGGACTTATGGCTACACCTTC
CASSYGTYGYTF
>.|TRBV9|.|TRBJ1-2|15
TGTGCCAGCAGCCCCGGACAGAGACACAACTATGGCTACACCTTC
CASSPGQRHNYGYTF
>.|TRBV7-2|.|TRBJ1-2|14
TGTGCCAGCAGCCAGGGTCTCTCGGGCTATGGCTACACCTTC
CASSQGLSGYGYTF
>TRBD1|TRBV7-9|.|TRBJ2-5|15
TGTGCCAGCAGCCGGGACAGGGGGCGCGGCGAGACCCAGTACTTC
CASSRDRGRGETQYF
>.|TRBV4-1|.|TRBJ2-5|14
TGCGCCAGCAGCCAAGAGGCGTACCAAGAGACCCAGTACTTC
CASSQEAYQETQYF
>TRBD1|TRBV30|once|TRBJ1-5|13
TGTGCCTGGAGTAGAGGACAGGGTCAGCCCCAGCATTTT
CAWSRGQGQPQHF
>.|TRBV9|.|TRBJ2-1|15
TGTGCCAGCAGCGTAGCCCCCGACAGCTACAATGAGCAGTTCTTC
CASSVAPDSYNEQFF
>.|TRBV5-1|few|TRBJ1-5|15
TGCGCCAGCAGCTTGGATGTGGGGCAACATCAGCCCCAGCATTTT
CASSLDVGQHQPQHF
>TRBD1|TRBV6-5|.|TRBJ2-2|15
TGTGCCAGCAGCTACGACAGGGTCTACACCGGGGAGCTGTTTTTT
CASSYDRVYTGELFF
>.|TRBV19|.|TRBJ1-2|13
TGTGCCAGTAGTCATTACGGAGCGTATGGCTACACCTTC
CASSHYGAYGYTF
>.|TRBV5-8|.|TRBJ1-1|15
TGTGCCAGCAGCTTGGGTACTGGGATGAACACTGAAGCTTTCTTT
CASSLGTGMNTEAFF
>.|TRBV7-2|few|TRBJ1-4|16
TGTGCCAGCAGCCCATGGGGGGGCGGGTCTAATGAAAAACTGTTTTTT
CASSPWGGGSNEKLFF
>.|TRBV6-5|.|TRBJ2-7|14
TGTGCCAGCAGTCCCCGAAAAACCAGGGACGAGCAGTACTTC
CASSPRKTRDEQYF
>TRBD1|TRBV11-2|.|TRBJ1-6|15
TGTGCCAGCAGCTGGGACAGGGGCTATAATTCACCCCTCCACTTT
CASSWDRGYNSPLHF
>TRBD1|TRBV5-6|once|TRBJ2-7|13
TGTGCCAGCAGCTCGACAGGGCGCTACGAGCAGTACTTC
CASSSTGRYEQYF
>.|TRBV18|.|TRBJ2-7|13
TGTGCCAGCTCACCTGGCACTTACTACGAGCAGTACTTC
CASSPGTYYEQYF
>.|TRBV5-1|few|TRBJ1-5|13
TGCGCCAGCAGCTTTGGGGCCAATCAGCCCCAGCATTTT
CASSFGANQPQHF
>TRBD2|TRBV19|.|TRBJ2-7|14
TGTGCCAGTAGTAGAGGGACTAGGACCTACGAGCAGTACTTC
CASSRGTRTYEQYF
>.|TRBV5-1|once|TRBJ2-1|15
TGCGCCAGCAGCTTGGTTTCTGGACAGTACAATGAGCAGTTCTTC
CASSLVSGQYNEQFF
>.|TRBV6-6|.|TRBJ1-5|13
TGTGCCAGCAGCAACAGGGAAAATCAGCCCCAGCATTTT
CASSNRENQPQHF
>.|TRBV5-5|.|TRBJ2-3|12
TGTGCCAGCAGCTCTAGCGAGTATACGCAGTATTTT
CASSSSEYTQYF
>.|TRBV18|.|TRBJ2-3|11
TGTGCCAGCTCACAGGAAGATACGCAGTATTTT
CASSQEDTQYF
>.|TRBV4-3|.|TRBJ2-6|15
TGCGCCAGCAGCCCTTCCTTATCTGGGCCCAACGTCCTGACTTTC
CASSPSLSGPNVLTF
>.|TRBV5-1|.|TRBJ2-1|15
TGCGCCAGCAGCTCCGGTTCTGCTCCGGGAAATGAGCAGTTCTTC
CASSSGSAPGNEQFF
>TRBD2|TRBV9|.|TRBJ2-3|19
TGTGCCAGCAGCGTAGAGGGCAGGGTAGCGGGTACAGCACCAGATACGCAGTATTTT
CASSVEGRVAGTAPDTQYF
>.|TRBV9|.|TRBJ2-1|14
TGTGCCAGCAGCGTAACCGGGTATTACAATGAGCAGTTCTTC
CASSVTGYYNEQFF
>.|TRBV7-2|.|TRBJ1-2|13
TGTGCCAGCAGCATTCTACGGGGAGATGGCTACACCTTC
CASSILRGDGYTF
>TRBD1|TRBV19|few|TRBJ2-7|15
TGTGCCAGTAGTACCCCCGGGACAGGGGTGAGTGAGCAGTACTTC
CASSTPGTGVSEQYF
>TRBD2|TRBV7-9|few|TRBJ2-1|15
TGTGCCAGCAGCCCCGGGGGGGACTTTAACAATGAGCAGTTCTTC
CASSPGGDFNNEQFF
>.|TRBV6-1|.|TRBJ2-3|16
TGTGCCAGCAGTGAAGGATTAGCTGTCGGCACAGATACGCAGTATTTT
CASSEGLAVGTDTQYF
>.|TRBV7-2|.|TRBJ1-1|13
TGTGCCAGCAGCTTCCGACGGGCCACTGAAGCTTTCTTT
CASSFRRATEAFF
>.|TRBV4-1|.|TRBJ2-5|16
TGCGCCAGCAGCCAAGAAGGTCCGTGGCGCCAAGAGACCCAGTACTTC
CASSQEGPWRQETQYF
>.|TRBV3-1/TRBV3-2|.|TRBJ1-2|13
TGTGCCAGCAGCCAAGAGCCGCTTGGAGGCTACACCTTC
CASSQEPLGGYTF
>.|TRBV9|.|TRBJ1-6|16
TGTGCCAGCAGCGCTCGACAGAGCTCCTATAATTCACCCCTCCACTTT
CASSARQSSYNSPLHF
>.|TRBV21-1|.|TRBJ2-3|14
TGTGCCAGCAGCAAAGCGGGGCGCACAGATACGCAGTATTTT
CASSKAGRTDTQYF
>.|TRBV11-2|.|TRBJ2-5|14
TGTGCCAGCAGCTTGATTGGCATCCCGGAGACCCAGTACTTC
CASSLIGIPETQYF
>.|TRBV19|.|TRBJ1-2|13
TGTGCCAGTAGTATTGTGGTAGACTATGGCTACACCTTC
CASSIVVDYGYTF
>.|TRBV6-4|.|TRBJ2-3|14
TGTGCCAGCAGTTGGACTATCGAGACAGATACGCAGTATTTT
CASSWTIETDTQYF
>TRBD2|TRBV2|few|TRBJ2-7|18
TGTGCCAGCAGTGAGTTCGTACTAGCGGGGGCGAATACCTACGAGCAGTACTTC
CASSEFVLAGANTYEQYF
>.|TRBV6-5|once|TRBJ1-5|16
TGTGCCAGCAGTTACCTGCGGGATTTGCGCAATCAGCCCCAGCATTTT
CASSYLRDLRNQPQHF
>.|TRBV7-9|.|TRBJ2-7|11
TGTGCCAGCGGTCGGACATTGGAATTTCACTTC
CASGRTLEFHF
>TRBD1|TRBV19|.|TRBJ1-1|15
TGTGCCAGTAGTCCTCGGGACAGGGAGGGAAGTGAAGCTTTCTTT
CASSPRDREGSEAFF
>TRBD2|TRBV7-2|.|TRBJ2-3|15
TGTGCCAGCAGCCACGGACTAGCGGGGGCAGATACGCAGTATTTT
CASSHGLAGADTQYF
>TRBD2|TRBV18|.|TRBJ2-1|15
TGTGCCAGCTCACCACCGACGGGAGGGAAGGATGAGCAGTTCTTC
CASSPPTGGKDEQFF
>.|TRBV28|.|TRBJ1-2|12
TGTGCCAGCACATCCGGGAACTATGGCTACACCTTC
CASTSGNYGYTF
>TRBD2|TRBV7-2|.|TRBJ2-7|15
TGTGCCAGCAGCTCCTTGGGGGGGAGCTCCTACGAGCAGTACTTC
CASSSLGGSSYEQYF
>.|TRBV6-5|few|TRBJ1-2|15
TGTGCCAGCAGGGGACTTTTACGGGATACCTATGGCTACACCTTC
CASRGLLRDTYGYTF
>TRBD1|TRBV7-2|.|TRBJ2-3|12
TGTGCCAGCAGCCCCGCGGGGGACAGGGAGTATTTT
CASSPAGDREYF
>.|TRBV10-3|once|TRBJ1-1|14
TGTGCCATCAGCGACTCGGGCCGGAATATTGAAGCTTTCTTT
CAISDSGRNIEAFF
>.|TRBV6-1|few|TRBJ1-4|16
TGTGCCAGCAGTGTTAGCAAGGGGAGGGTGAATGAAAAACTGTTTTTT
CASSVSKGRVNEKLFF
>TRBD2|TRBV30|few|TRBJ2-7|11
TGTGCCTGGGGACGACTAGCCGAGCAGTACTTC
CAWGRLAEQYF
>.|TRBV10-3|once|TRBJ2-6|14
TGTGCCAGCAAACCCCCAACTGGGGCCAACGTCCTGACTTTC
CASKPPTGANVLTF
>.|TRBV9|.|TRBJ2-3|16
TGTGCCAGCAGCGTAGAAAACTCTATCCAGGGAGATACGCAGTATTTT
CASSVENSIQGDTQYF
>.|TRBV18|.|TRBJ2-1|15
TGTGCCAGCTCACCGCTGGGGGGCTTAGAGGGGGAGCAGTTCTTC
CASSPLGGLEGEQFF
>.|TRBV19|.|TRBJ2-7|16
TGTGCCAGTAGTAAAGGCCATCGAGCGACGTCCTACGAGCAGTACTTC
CASSKGHRATSYEQYF